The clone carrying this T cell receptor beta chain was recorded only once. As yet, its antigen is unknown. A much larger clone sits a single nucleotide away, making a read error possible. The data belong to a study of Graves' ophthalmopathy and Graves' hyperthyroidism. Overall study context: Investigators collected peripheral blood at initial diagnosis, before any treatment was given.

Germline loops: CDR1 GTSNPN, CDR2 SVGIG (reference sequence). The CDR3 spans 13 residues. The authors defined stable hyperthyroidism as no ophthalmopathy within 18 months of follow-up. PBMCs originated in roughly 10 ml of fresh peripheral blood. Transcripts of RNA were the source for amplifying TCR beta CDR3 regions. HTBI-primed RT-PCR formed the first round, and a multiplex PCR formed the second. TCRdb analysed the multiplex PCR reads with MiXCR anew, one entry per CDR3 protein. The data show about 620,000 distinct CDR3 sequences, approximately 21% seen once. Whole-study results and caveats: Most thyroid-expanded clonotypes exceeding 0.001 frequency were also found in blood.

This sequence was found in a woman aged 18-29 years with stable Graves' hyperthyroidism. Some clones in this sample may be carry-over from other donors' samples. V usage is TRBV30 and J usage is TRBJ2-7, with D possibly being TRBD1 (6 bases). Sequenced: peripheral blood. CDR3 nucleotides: TGTGCCGGGAGCCGGGGCAGGGGATACGAGCAGTACTTC. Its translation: CAGSRGRGYEQYF.